These 3 T cell receptor beta chains were sequenced from one sample in a study of CD8 T cells in ankylosing spondylitis. Each CDR3 protein is one row after TCRdb ran MiXCR on the 5' RACE reads. The repertoire includes roughly 35,000 distinct CDR3 sequences, about 11% of them detected once, and around 21% sits in the top ten. The specimen sequenced was synovial fluid, either unsorted or a sorted T cell fraction (not recorded which). These receptors all stem from a male donor with ankylosing spondylitis.

The chain recombines TRBV6-2 or TRBV6-3 with TRBJ2-7, with 8 bases matching TRBD1. The CDR3 spans 15 residues. From germline, CDR1 is MNHEY and CDR2 SVGEGT. The trim removed 2 bases at V and 3 bases at J, leaving 6 bases unmatched. The CDR3 coding sequence is TGTGCCAGCAGTTACACGCGGACAGGGCACTACGAGCAGTACTTC. Translated, it gives CASSYTRTGHYEQYF.

This clonotype showed up just a few times. The V and J genes are TRBV21-1 and TRBJ2-7. TRBV21-1 is labeled a pseudogene. The CDR3 has 16 amino acids. Here the CDR3 DNA reads TGTGCCAGCAGCAAAGGGTTGTCGTATCGGGCCCACGAGCAGTACTTC. The encoded protein is CASSKGLSYRAHEQYF.

In its sample, this clonotype was seen a few times. The chain is built from TRBV14 and TRBJ2-7, with 12 positions matching TRBD2. Germline V gene data show CDR1 as SGHDN and CDR2 as FVKESK. With 4 bases clipped from V and 5 bases from J, the junction kept 9 bases outside the gene matches. This CDR3 spans 16 amino acids. The CDR3 DNA is TGTGCCAGCAGCCCTAGCGGGAGGGTTGGTCTGGACGAGCAGTACTTC. This translates into CASSPSGRVGLDEQYF.